This T cell receptor beta chain came from a study of blood T cell repertoires in COVID-19. Study-level background: Sources were T cells, B-cell-depleted T cells, or PBMCs; the material itself was cDNA or gDNA.

In the original processing: From reference gene primer amplification, estimates of nucleated cell counts were derived. Clones were read by immunoSEQ multiplex PCR, and TCRdb kept only the in-frame ones, dropping some. The D gene and trimming were derived from the DNA, and the V and J assignments and clone size from that table. The table includes fewer than 300,000 clones, 75% to 95% detected once. The source of this sequence is a woman aged 30 to 39 who had recovered from COVID-19. Source material: PBMCs or T cells enriched from blood (not recorded which).

The CDR3 here is CASSIRDRSYEQYF. As DNA, the CDR3 is TGTGCCAGCAGCATCCGGGACAGGAGCTACGAGCAGTACTTC. The chain combines TRBV7-8 with TRBJ2-7; TRBD1 matches 8 bases. The CDR3 loop spans 14 amino acids. With 5 bases clipped from V and 3 bases from J, the junction kept 6 bases outside the gene matches. The germline V gene has CDR1 SGHVS and CDR2 FQNEAQ.